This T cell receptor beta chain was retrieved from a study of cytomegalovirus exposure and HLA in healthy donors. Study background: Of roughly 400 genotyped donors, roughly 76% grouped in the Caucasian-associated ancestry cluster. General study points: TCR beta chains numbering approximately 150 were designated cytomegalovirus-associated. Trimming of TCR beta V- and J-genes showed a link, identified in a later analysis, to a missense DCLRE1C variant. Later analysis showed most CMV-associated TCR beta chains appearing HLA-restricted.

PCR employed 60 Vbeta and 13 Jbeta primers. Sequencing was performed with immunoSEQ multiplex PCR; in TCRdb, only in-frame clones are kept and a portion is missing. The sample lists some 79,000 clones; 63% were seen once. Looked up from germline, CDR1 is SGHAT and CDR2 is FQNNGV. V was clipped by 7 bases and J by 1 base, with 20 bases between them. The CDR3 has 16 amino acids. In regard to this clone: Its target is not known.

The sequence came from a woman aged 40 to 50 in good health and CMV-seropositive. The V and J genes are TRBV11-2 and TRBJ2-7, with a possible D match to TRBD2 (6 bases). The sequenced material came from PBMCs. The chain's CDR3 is CASTPTGGVGSYEQYF. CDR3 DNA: TGTGCCAGCACCCCCACCGGGGGAGTGGGGTCCTACGAGCAGTACTTC.